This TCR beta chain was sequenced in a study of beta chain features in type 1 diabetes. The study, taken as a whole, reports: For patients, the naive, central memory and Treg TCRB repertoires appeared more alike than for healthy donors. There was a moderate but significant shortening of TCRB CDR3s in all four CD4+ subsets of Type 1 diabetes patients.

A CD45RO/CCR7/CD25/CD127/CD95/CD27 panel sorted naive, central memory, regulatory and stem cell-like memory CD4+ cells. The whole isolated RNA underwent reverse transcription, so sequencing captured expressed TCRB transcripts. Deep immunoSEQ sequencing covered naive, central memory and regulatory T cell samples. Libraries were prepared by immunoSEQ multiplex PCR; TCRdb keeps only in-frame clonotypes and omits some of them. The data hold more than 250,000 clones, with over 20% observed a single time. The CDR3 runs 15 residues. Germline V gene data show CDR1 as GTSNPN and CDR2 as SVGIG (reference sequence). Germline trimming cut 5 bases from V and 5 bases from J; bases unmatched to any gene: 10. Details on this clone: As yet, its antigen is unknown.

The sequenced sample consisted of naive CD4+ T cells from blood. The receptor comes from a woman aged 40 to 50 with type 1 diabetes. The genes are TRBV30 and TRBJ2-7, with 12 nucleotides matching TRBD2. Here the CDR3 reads CAWSSGRAIRNEQYF. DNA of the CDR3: TGTGCCTGGTCTAGCGGGAGGGCCATAAGAAACGAGCAGTACTTC. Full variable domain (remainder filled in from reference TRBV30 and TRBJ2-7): SQTIHQWPATLVQPVGSPLSLECTVEGTSNPNLYWYRQAAGRGLQLLFYSVGIGQISSEVPQNLSASRPQDRQFILSSKKLLLSDSGFYLCAWSSGRAIRNEQYFGPGTRLTVT.